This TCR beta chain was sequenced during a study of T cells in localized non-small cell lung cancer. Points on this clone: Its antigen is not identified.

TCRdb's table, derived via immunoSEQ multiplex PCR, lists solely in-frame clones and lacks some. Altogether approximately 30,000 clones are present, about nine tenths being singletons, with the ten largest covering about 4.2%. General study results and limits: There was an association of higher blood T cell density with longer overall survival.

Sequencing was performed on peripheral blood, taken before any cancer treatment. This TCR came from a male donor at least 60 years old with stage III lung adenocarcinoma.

CDR3 protein: CASSLDRWNTEAFF. In DNA, the CDR3 is TGTGCCAGCAGCTTGGACCGCTGGAACACTGAAGCTTTCTTT. The chain joins TRBV5-5 to TRBJ1-1; the D is unclear. V lost 0 bases and J 1 base, leaving 7 bases between the germline ends. The V gene's germline CDR1 is SGHKS and CDR2 YYEKEE (reference sequence). This CDR3 region has 14 residues.